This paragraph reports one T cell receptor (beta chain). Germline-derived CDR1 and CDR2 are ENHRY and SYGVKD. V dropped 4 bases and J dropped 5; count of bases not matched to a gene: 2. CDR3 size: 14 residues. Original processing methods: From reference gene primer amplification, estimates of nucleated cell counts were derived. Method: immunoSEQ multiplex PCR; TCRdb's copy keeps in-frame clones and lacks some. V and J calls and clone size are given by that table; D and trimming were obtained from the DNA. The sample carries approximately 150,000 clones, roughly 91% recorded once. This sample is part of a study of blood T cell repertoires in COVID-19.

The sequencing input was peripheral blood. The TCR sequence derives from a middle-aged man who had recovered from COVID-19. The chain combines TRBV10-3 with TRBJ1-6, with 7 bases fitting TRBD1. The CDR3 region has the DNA TGTGCCATCAGTGGGGACAGCAATAATTCACCCCTCCACTTT. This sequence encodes CAISGDSNNSPLHF.